This T cell receptor (beta chain) is from a study of blood T cell repertoires in COVID-19. The wider study: The cDNA or gDNA used as material had been derived from T cells, B-cell-depleted T cells, or PBMCs.

CDR1 SQVTM and CDR2 ANQGSEA come from the germline V gene. V trimming: 6 bases; J trimming: 6 bases; junction bases outside the gene matches: 9. The CDR3 length is 15 residues. Authors' analysis steps: Estimation of nucleated cell counts was performed using reference gene primer amplification. Profiled with immunoSEQ multiplex PCR; TCRdb holds only in-frame clones, not every one. The D gene and trimming were derived from the DNA, and the V and J assignments and clone size from that table. Among some 110,000 clones listed, about 85% were seen once. The source material was peripheral blood. The V call is TRBV29-1, the J call TRBJ2-3; 13 nucleotides match TRBD2. The receptor comes from a human donor in a cohort sampled during active COVID-19. CDR3 amino acids: CSVDGLAGARDTQYF. The DNA of the CDR3 is TGCAGCGTCGACGGACTAGCGGGAGCCCGGGATACGCAGTATTTT.